This T cell receptor (beta chain) was captured by sequencing in a study of CD8 T cells in Susac syndrome. Reverse transcription of about 0.5 to 1 ug RNA was carried out with random hexamers. Amplification of TCR beta CDR3 used immunoSEQ multiplex PCR across 54 Vbeta and 13 Jbeta. Each CDR3 protein is one row after TCRdb ran MiXCR on the immunoSEQ multiplex PCR reads. The sample lists about 200,000 distinct CDR3 sequences; 90% to 95% were seen once. The CDR3 has 15 residues. The V gene lost 2 bases and the J gene lost 0 bases, with 10 bases spanning the gap. CDR1 is MNHNY, CDR2 SVGAGI, per germline (reference sequence).

This chain connects TRBV6-6 to TRBJ1-2; tentatively, D is TRBD1 (5 bases). The specimen was CD4+ T cells from PBMCs. The TCR comes from a human donor with multiple sclerosis. CDR3 in DNA: TGTGCCAGCAGTTACGGTGGGGGTCCTAACTATGGCTACACCTTC. This sequence encodes CASSYGGGPNYGYTF.